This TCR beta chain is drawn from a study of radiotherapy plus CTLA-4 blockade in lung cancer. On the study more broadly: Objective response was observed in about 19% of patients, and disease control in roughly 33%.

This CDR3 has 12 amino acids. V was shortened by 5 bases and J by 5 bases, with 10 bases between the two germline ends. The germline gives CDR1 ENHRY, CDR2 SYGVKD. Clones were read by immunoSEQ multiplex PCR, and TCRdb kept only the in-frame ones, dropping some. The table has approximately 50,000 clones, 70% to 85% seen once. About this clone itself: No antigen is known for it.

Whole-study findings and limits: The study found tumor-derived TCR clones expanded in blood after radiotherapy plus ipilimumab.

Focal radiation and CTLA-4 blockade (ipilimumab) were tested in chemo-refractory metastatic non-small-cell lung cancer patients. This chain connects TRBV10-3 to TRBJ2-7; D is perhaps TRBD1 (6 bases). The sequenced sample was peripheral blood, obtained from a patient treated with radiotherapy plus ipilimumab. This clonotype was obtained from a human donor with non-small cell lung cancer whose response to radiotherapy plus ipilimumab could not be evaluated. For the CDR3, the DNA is TGTGCCATCAGTAACAGGGATCACGAGCAGTACTTC. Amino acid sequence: CAISNRDHEQYF.